This is a list of T cell receptor beta chains from one sample in a study of control samples from healthy donors and cancer patients. Clones were read by immunoSEQ multiplex PCR, and TCRdb kept only the in-frame ones, dropping some. Of about 92,000 clones listed, roughly 78% are singletons. Sequenced input: blood. The receptors stem from a woman aged 55-69 years in good health. The CDR3 runs from the conserved cysteine through the conserved F or W. The order of the fields is V gene, J gene, CDR3 protein.

TRBV28	TRBJ2-7	CASSLPSGRPPDYEQYF
TRBV9	TRBJ2-1	CASSVNTKRGEVHEQFF
TRBV7-9	TRBJ2-3	CASSIGSTGPDTQYF
TRBV29-1	TRBJ1-2	CSARNPLKGVYTF
TRBV28	TRBJ2-7	CASSFKVEQYF
TRBV5-6	TRBJ2-7	CASSLGPGAFSSYEQYF
TRBV14	TRBJ1-1	CASSQVLTVQAFF
TRBV18	TRBJ1-3	CASSPVGDSGNTIYF
TRBV10-3	TRBJ1-1	CAITPGQGNTEAFF
TRBV18	TRBJ2-4	CASSPLDLAKNIQYF
TRBV4-1	TRBJ2-2	CASSRRDTSTGELFF
TRBV6-2/TRBV6-3	TRBJ1-4	CASSYEGFVEKLFF
TRBV9	TRBJ2-2	CASSARVTGELFF
TRBV10-2	TRBJ1-2	CASRESAVGQVHGYTF
TRBV27	TRBJ2-7	CASSLSPSGSYEQYF
TRBV7-8	TRBJ1-5	CASSRGQGGQPQHF
TRBV2	TRBJ1-4	CASSEGTLAGKILFF
TRBV6-5	TRBJ1-1	CASSYTGNTEAFF
TRBV19	TRBJ1-1	CASSTAGGRRNTEAFF
TRBV19	TRBJ2-2	CASSIANSGTGELFF
TRBV29-1	TRBJ1-6	CSVQAGPALHF
TRBV5-6	TRBJ2-7	CASSLRTSGSVGEQYF
TRBV7-6	TRBJ1-1	CASSLFGTEGFTEAFF
TRBV21-1	TRBJ2-7	CASSNLSGGPYEQYF
TRBV7-9	TRBJ1-6	CASSVDRERRSPLHF
TRBV5-5	TRBJ1-5	CASSPTGIQPQHF
TRBV7-2	TRBJ2-3	CASSPGLDFTDTQYF
TRBV5-8	TRBJ1-2	CASNKGTATNNYGYTF
TRBV15	TRBJ1-6	CATSREAGKNSPLHF
TRBV27	TRBJ2-1	CASSRPLAGGYNEQFF
TRBV18	TRBJ1-3	CASSPPGRGGNTIYF
TRBV10-3	TRBJ1-2	CAISGQGIENGYTF
TRBV11-2	TRBJ2-7	CASRGQGLEQYF
TRBV3-1/TRBV3-2	TRBJ2-5	CASLKRGEETQYF
TRBV28	TRBJ2-1	CASSPITPRYNEQFF